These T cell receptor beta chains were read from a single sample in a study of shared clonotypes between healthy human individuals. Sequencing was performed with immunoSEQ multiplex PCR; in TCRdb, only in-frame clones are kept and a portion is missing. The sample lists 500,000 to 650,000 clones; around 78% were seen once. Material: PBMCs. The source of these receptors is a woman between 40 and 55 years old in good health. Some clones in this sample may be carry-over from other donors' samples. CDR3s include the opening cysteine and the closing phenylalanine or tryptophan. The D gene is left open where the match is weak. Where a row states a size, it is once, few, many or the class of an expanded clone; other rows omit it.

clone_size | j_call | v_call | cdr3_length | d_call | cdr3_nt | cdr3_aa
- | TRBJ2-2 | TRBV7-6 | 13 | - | TGTGCCAGCAGTCTAGCCGGGACCGGGGAGCTGTTTTTT | CASSLAGTGELFF
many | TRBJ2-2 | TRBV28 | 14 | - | TGTGCCAGCAGTTTTTTGGGTTACACCGGGGAGCTGTTTTTT | CASSFLGYTGELFF
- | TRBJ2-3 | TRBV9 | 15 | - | TGTGCCAGCAGCGTGGCGCCTATAGGCACAGATACGCAGTATTTT | CASSVAPIGTDTQYF
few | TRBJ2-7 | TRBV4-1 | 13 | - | TGCGCCAGCAGCCAAGAGCAGAACTACGAGCAGTACTTC | CASSQEQNYEQYF
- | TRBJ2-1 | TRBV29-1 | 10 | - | TGCAGCGCTGGTAACAATGAGCAGTTCTTC | CSAGNNEQFF
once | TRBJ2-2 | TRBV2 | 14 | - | TGTGCCAGCACGTGGGGACAGAACACCGGGGAGCTGTTTTTT | CASTWGQNTGELFF
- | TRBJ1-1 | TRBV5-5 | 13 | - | TGTGCCAGCAGCCCCCAGGGCAGGGCTGAAGCTTTCTTT | CASSPQGRAEAFF
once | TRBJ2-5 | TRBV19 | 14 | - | TGTGCCAGTAGTTTACACGGAACCCAAGAGACCCAGTACTTC | CASSLHGTQETQYF
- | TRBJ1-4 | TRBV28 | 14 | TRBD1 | TGTGCCAGCAGCCCGGGACAGTACAATGAAAAACTGTTTTTT | CASSPGQYNEKLFF
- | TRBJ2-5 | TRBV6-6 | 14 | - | TGTGCCAGCAGTTACGGTCAGGGCTTGGAGACCCAGTACTTC | CASSYGQGLETQYF
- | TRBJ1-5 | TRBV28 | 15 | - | TGTGCCAGCAGTTTGGCGGACAGTTCATATCAGCCCCAGCATTTT | CASSLADSSYQPQHF
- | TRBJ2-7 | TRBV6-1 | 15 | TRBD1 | TGTGCCAGCAGTGTACGACGACAGGGCTTCTACGAGCAGTACTTC | CASSVRRQGFYEQYF
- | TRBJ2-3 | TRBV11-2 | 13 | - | TGTGCCAGCAGCTTAGATTACACAGATACGCAGTATTTT | CASSLDYTDTQYF
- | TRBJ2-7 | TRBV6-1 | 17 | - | TGCGCCAGCAGTGAGGCCCTGGGGTGGGCGGGAACCTACGAGCAGTACTTC | CASSEALGWAGTYEQYF
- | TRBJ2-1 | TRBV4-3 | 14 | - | TGCGCCAGCAGCGCACCGGGACTTACTAATGAGCAGTTCTTC | CASSAPGLTNEQFF
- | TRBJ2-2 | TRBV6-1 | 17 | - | TGTGCCAGCAGTGAAATGGGAGTGGGGGCTTTCACCGGGGAGCTGTTTTTT | CASSEMGVGAFTGELFF
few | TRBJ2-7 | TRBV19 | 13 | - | TGTGCCAGTAGTCCGGGACCAACCTACGAGCAGTACTTC | CASSPGPTYEQYF
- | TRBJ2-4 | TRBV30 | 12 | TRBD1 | TGTGCCTGGGGGACAGGGACGGGCATTCAGTACTTC | CAWGTGTGIQYF
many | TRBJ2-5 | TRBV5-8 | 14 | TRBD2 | TGTGCCAGCAGCAACGGGAGGGCCGGTGAGACCCAGTACTTC | CASSNGRAGETQYF
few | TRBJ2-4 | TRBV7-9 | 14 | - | TGTGCCAGCAGCCCCCCGGTGGGGGGAAACATTCAGTACTTC | CASSPPVGGNIQYF
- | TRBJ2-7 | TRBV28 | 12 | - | TGTGCCAGCAGGTCCCCCTCGTACGAGCAGTACTTC | CASRSPSYEQYF
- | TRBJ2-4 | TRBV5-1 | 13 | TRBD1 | TGCGCCAGCAGCCAGGGGGCGCAGAACATTCAGTACTTC | CASSQGAQNIQYF
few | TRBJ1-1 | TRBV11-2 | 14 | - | TGTGCCAGCAGCCGAGGGGTTTACGGCACTGAAGCTTTCTTT | CASSRGVYGTEAFF
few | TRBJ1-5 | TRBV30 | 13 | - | TGTGCCTGGGGAAGGGGAGGTGGTCAGCCCCAGCATTTT | CAWGRGGGQPQHF
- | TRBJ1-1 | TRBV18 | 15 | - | TGTGCCAGCTCACCAGGACGGTCGCGGATCCCTGAAGCTTTCTTT | CASSPGRSRIPEAFF
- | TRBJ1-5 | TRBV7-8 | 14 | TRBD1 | TGTGCCAGCAGCCTAGACAGGGGGTATCAGCCCCAGCATTTT | CASSLDRGYQPQHF
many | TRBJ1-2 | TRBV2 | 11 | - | TGTGCCAGCAGCCAGGGCGGTGGCTACACCTTC | CASSQGGGYTF
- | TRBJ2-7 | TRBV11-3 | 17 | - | TGTGCCAGCAGCTTAGCAGCTGGGGCAGGGGTTGCCTACGAGCAGTACTTC | CASSLAAGAGVAYEQYF
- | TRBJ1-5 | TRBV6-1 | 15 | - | TGTGCCAGCAGTCCCCGCGGCCTAGGGGGTCAGCCCCAGCATTTT | CASSPRGLGGQPQHF
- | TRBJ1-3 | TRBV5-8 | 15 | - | TGTGCCAGCAGCTTGGCGGGCCACTCTGGAAACACCATATATTTT | CASSLAGHSGNTIYF
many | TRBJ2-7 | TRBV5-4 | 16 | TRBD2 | TGTGCCAGCAGCTCAGCAATAGCGGGAGCAAGGGCGGAGCAGTACTTC | CASSSAIAGARAEQYF
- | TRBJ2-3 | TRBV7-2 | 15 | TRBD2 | TGTGCCAGCAGCTACAATAGCGGGAGCCGGGGTACGCAGTATTTT | CASSYNSGSRGTQYF
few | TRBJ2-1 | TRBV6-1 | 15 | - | TGTGCCAGCAGTGAAATGAGACGGGGAAGCGATGAGCAGTTCTTC | CASSEMRRGSDEQFF
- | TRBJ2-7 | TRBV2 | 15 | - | TGTGCCAGCAGTGTTCGCTCCCGCTCTGCCCACGAGCAGTACTTC | CASSVRSRSAHEQYF
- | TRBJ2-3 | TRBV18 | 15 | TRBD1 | TGTGCCAGCTCACCACCACAGGGGGGATCGGATACGCAGTATTTT | CASSPPQGGSDTQYF
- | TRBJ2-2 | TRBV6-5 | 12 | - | TGTGCCAGCGGCGGAAACACCGGGGAGCTGTTTTTT | CASGGNTGELFF
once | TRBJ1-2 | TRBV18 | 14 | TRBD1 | TGTGCCAGCTCAACAACACAGGGGAACTATGGCTACACCTTC | CASSTTQGNYGYTF
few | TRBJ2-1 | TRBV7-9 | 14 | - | TGTGCCAGCCGATCTCGGACTCTTCGGTTTGAGCAGTTCTTC | CASRSRTLRFEQFF
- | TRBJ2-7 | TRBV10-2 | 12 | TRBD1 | TGCGCCAGCGGGACAGGGGATTACGAGCAGTACTTC | CASGTGDYEQYF
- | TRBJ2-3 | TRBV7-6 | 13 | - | TGTGCCAGCAGCTTACCAGGAACAGATACGCAGTATTTT | CASSLPGTDTQYF
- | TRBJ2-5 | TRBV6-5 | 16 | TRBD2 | TGTGCCAGCAGTTACTCGTGGCGGGAGGGCCCGGAGACCCAGTACTTC | CASSYSWREGPETQYF
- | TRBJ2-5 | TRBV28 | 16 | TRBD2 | TGTGCCAGCAGTCCTCGTCCTAGCGGGAGGGAAAAGACCCAGTACTTC | CASSPRPSGREKTQYF
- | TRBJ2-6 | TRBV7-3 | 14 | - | TGTGCCAGCAGCACGGAGTCGTTCGCCAACGTCCTGACTTTC | CASSTESFANVLTF
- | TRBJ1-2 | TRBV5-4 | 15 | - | TGTGCCAGCAGTCGGGGGCCTACGACGGGCTATGGCTACACCTTC | CASSRGPTTGYGYTF
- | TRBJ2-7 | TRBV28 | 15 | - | TGTGCCAGCAGTAGGTACGCCCGGGAGTTGTCCGAGCAGTACTTC | CASSRYARELSEQYF
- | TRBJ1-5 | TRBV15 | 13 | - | TGTGCCACCAGGAGTTCGGGCAATCAGCCCCAGCATTTT | CATRSSGNQPQHF
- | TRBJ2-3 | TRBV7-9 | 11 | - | TGTGCCAGCAGCCTTCAAGATACGCAGTATTTT | CASSLQDTQYF
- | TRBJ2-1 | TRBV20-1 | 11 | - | TGCAGTGCTCCGCTCAACAATGAGCAGTTCTTC | CSAPLNNEQFF
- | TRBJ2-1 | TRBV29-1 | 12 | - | TGCAGCGTTATAGCCCTATACAATGAGCAGTTCTTC | CSVIALYNEQFF
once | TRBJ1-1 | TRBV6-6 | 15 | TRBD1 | TGTGCCAGCAGTTCCAACAGGGGGCGGCGGACTGAAGCTTTCTTT | CASSSNRGRRTEAFF
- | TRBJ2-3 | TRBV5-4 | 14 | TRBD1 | TGTGCCAGCAGCGTGGACAGGGCCGCAGATACGCAGTATTTT | CASSVDRAADTQYF
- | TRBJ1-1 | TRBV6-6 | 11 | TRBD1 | TGTGCCAGCAGGCAGACAGGGAGAGCTTTCTTT | CASRQTGRAFF
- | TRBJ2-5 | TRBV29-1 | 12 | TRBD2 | TGCAGCGTTGTGCGGGGGGAGGAGACCCAGTACTTC | CSVVRGEETQYF